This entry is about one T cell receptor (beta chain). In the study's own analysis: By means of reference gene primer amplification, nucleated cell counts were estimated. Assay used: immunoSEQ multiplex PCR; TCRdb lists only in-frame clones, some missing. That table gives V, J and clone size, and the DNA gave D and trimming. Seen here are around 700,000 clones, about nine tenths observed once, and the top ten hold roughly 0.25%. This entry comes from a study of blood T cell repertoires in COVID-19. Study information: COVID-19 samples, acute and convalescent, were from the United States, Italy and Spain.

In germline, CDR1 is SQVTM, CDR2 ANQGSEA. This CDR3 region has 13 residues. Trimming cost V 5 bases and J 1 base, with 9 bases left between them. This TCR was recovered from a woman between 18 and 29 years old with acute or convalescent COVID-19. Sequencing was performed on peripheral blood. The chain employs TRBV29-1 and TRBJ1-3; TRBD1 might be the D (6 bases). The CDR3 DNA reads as TGCAGCGTTAGGGGGGGTTCTGGAAACACCATATATTTT. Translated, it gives CSVRGGSGNTIYF.